A single sample is the source of the 9 T cell receptor beta chains below, sequenced in a study of CD8 T cells in Susac syndrome. Random-hexamer reverse transcription was applied to about 0.5 to 1 ug RNA. Each CDR3 protein gets one entry after TCRdb re-called the immunoSEQ multiplex PCR reads with MiXCR. The sample lists about 150,000 distinct CDR3 sequences, 94% occurring once. Sequencing was done on a sample of CD8+ T cells from PBMCs. The receptors shown here come from a human donor with multiple sclerosis.

The chain recombines TRBV5-1 with TRBJ2-7; D uncertain. Trimming stripped 4 bases from V and 4 bases from J, with 12 bases between. Germline V CDR1 and CDR2: SGHRS, YFSETQ. CDR3 length equals 13 residues. The CDR3 region is CASSHRAGYEQYF. The CDR3 DNA reads TGCGCCAGCAGCCACCGGGCAGGATACGAGCAGTACTTC.

The chain uses TRBV5-1 and TRBJ1-1, with TRBD1 as a possible D gene (5 bases). This CDR3 is built from 14 residues. Deletions cut 0 bases from V and 7 bases from J, with 13 bases between. Per the germline V gene, CDR1 is SGHRS and CDR2 is YFSETQ. CDR3 bases: TGCGCCAGCAGCTTGGCCGGGGGACGGATTGAAGCTTTCTTT. It is translated as CASSLAGGRIEAFF.

To note about this clonotype: Given the absence of the conserved phenylalanine or tryptophan at the CDR3 end, a read error is likely. The chain has TRBV29-1 and TRBJ1-1; 7 bases fit TRBD1. The CDR3 covers 15 residues. Losses at the gene ends were 4 bases for V and 1 base for J; bases not matched to a gene: 9. Per germline, CDR1 SQVTM and CDR2 ANQGSEA. The CDR3 DNA reads as TGCAGCGTTGCAGGGGGGAGGTTGGAGAACACTGAAGCTTTCTCT. Translated, it gives CSVAGGRLENTEAFS.

The gene calls are TRBV3-1 and TRBJ1-1; TRBD1 aligns across 8 bases. In germline, CDR1 is LGHDT, CDR2 YNNKEL (reference sequence). V shed 5 bases and J 4 bases; nucleotides not matched to a gene: 3. This CDR3 region has 13 residues. CDR3 in DNA: TGTGCCAGCAGCTCCGACAGGGGCACTGAAGCTTTCTTT. Protein sequence: CASSSDRGTEAFF.

This chain uses TRBV27 with TRBJ1-6, with 7 bases aligning to TRBD1. The germline V gene encodes CDR1 MNHEY and CDR2 SMNVEV (reference sequence). V shed 2 bases and J 6 bases; nucleotides not matched to a gene: 4. The CDR3 sequence is 15 residues long. Here the CDR3 DNA reads TGTGCCAGCAGTTTAACCTGGGACAGTAATTCACCCCTCCACTTT. Translated: CASSLTWDSNSPLHF.

The rearrangement links TRBV14 to TRBJ2-7; 7 bases match TRBD1. The junction had 8 bases not matched to a gene; V was cut back by 4 bases and J by 2 bases. This CDR3 is built from 15 residues. The germline V gene has CDR1 SGHDN and CDR2 FVKESK. The CDR3 here is CASSPPSGTAYEQYF. The CDR3 DNA sequence: TGTGCCAGCAGCCCTCCTTCCGGGACAGCCTACGAGCAGTACTTC.

The rearrangement uses TRBV13 and TRBJ1-6; unclear D gene. The ends were cut back, 5 bases at V and 6 bases at J, with 14 bases in the middle. Germline CDR1 reads PRHDT; CDR2 reads FYEKMQ (reference sequence). The length of the CDR3 is 15 residues. CDR3 nucleotides: TGTGCCAGCAGCATCCTCAGAGCCTTTAATTCACCCCTCCACTTT. Its protein is CASSILRAFNSPLHF.

The chain employs TRBV6-6 and TRBJ2-5; D may be TRBD1 (6 bases). The germline V and J ends were trimmed by 5 bases and 0 bases, with 13 bases remaining between them. Germline-derived CDR1 and CDR2 are MNHNY and SVGAGI (reference sequence). This CDR3 spans 15 amino acids. The CDR3 protein is CASSDRDKYQETQYF. The CDR3 DNA is TGTGCCAGCAGTGACCGGGACAAGTACCAAGAGACCCAGTACTTC.

This clonotype was observed a few times. J is TRBJ1-1 and V is TRBV9; D uncertain. With 7 bases removed from V and 4 bases from J, the gap between germline ends came to 5 bases. This CDR3 comprises 10 residues. Germline assignment: CDR1 SGDLS and CDR2 YYNGEE. This CDR3 is CASSPTEAFF. The CDR3 DNA is TGTGCCAGCTCTCCCACTGAAGCTTTCTTT.